What follows are 17 T cell receptor beta chains derived from one specimen sequenced in a study of early T cells in non-severe SARS-CoV-2 infection. A single record per CDR3 protein comes from TCRdb applying MiXCR to the 5' RACE reads. The table includes tens of thousands of distinct CDR3 sequences, roughly 4% detected once. The sample comprised whole blood. All receptors derive from an adult who was a healthcare worker with PCR-confirmed SARS-CoV-2 infection or an uninfected control (not recorded which).

This clonotype was seen ten or more times. V usage is TRBV27 and J usage is TRBJ1-5; 10 positions agree with TRBD1. This CDR3 is 15 amino acids long. The ends lost 3 bases at V and 6 bases at J; junction bases unmatched: 5. Per germline, CDR1 MNHEY and CDR2 SMNVEV (reference sequence). The DNA of the CDR3 is TGTGCCAGCAGTTTTTTGGGACAGGGGATTCAGCCCCAGCATTTT. Translated, it gives CASSFLGQGIQPQHF.

The chain uses TRBV6-6 and TRBJ1-6; no clear D. The V end lost 0 bases, the J end lost 6 bases, and 3 bases lay between the germline ends. CDR3 length: 13 residues. From germline, CDR1 is MNHNY and CDR2 SVGAGI (reference sequence). CDR3 bases: TGTGCCAGCAGTTACTCGACTAATTCACCCCTCCACTTT. Translation: CASSYSTNSPLHF.

This clonotype was seen many times. The genes are TRBV13 and TRBJ2-7; D perhaps matches TRBD1 (6 bases). CDR1 and CDR2 (germline): PRHDT, FYEKMQ (reference sequence). There are 13 residues in the CDR3. The ends were cut back, 3 bases at V and 7 bases at J, with 13 bases in the middle. In nucleotides, the CDR3 is TGTGCCAGCAGCTTGGACGGTACAGGGGAGCAGTACGTC. This gives the protein CASSLDGTGEQYV.

The chain recombines TRBV9 with TRBJ2-2, with 7 nucleotides matching TRBD2. CDR3 size: 16 residues. Germline assignment: CDR1 SGDLS and CDR2 YYNGEE. The junction had 7 bases not matched to a gene; V was cut back by 4 bases and J by 1 base. CDR3 in DNA: TGTGCCAGCAGCCCCAGGACTAGTAGGAACACCGGGGAGCTGTTTTTT. Translated: CASSPRTSRNTGELFF.

In this sample, this clonotype turned up once. A read error is possible here, since a much larger clone lies one base away. The gene calls are TRBV4-1 and TRBJ2-7; D might be TRBD1 (5 bases). The CDR3 has 16 residues. Trimming removed 1 base at V and 7 bases at J, with 20 bases between. Per the germline V gene, CDR1 is MGHRA and CDR2 is YSYEKL. The CDR3 coding sequence is TGCGCCAGCAGCCAAGCAGAACAGGCCCGATCCGGGGAGCAGTACTTC. Residues: CASSQAEQARSGEQYF.

The chain couples TRBV20-1 to TRBJ1-6; perhaps TRBD1 as D (6 bases). Trimming pared 0 bases from V and 10 bases from J, leaving 13 bases between. The CDR3 loop spans 14 amino acids. Germline values: CDR1 DFQATT, CDR2 SNEGSKA (reference sequence). The CDR3 DNA reads TGCAGTGCTAGAGATGGGGGGGGCCGCTCACCCCTCCACTTT. Its protein is CSARDGGGRSPLHF.

At least ten counts were recorded for this clonotype. The chain recombines TRBV6-6 with TRBJ1-5; 10 bases agree with TRBD1. Germline V CDR1 and CDR2: MNHNY, SVGAGI (reference sequence). Germline trimming cut 5 bases from V and 2 bases from J; bases unmatched to any gene: 15. CDR3 size: 19 residues. DNA for the CDR3: TGTGCCAGCAGTGTCTCTCCGGGACAGGGGTTAGTTGGCAATCAGCCCCAGCATTTT. Translation gives CASSVSPGQGLVGNQPQHF.

This clonotype was seen ten or more times. This chain uses TRBV7-9 with TRBJ2-2; no reliable D call. The V gene lost 1 base and the J gene lost 4 bases, with 4 bases spanning the gap. The CDR3 loop spans 13 amino acids. CDR1 and CDR2 from the germline V gene are SEHNR and FQNEAQ (reference sequence). The CDR3 DNA reads TGTGCCAGCAGCTTAGGCGGCACCGGGGAGCTGTTTTTT. Translation: CASSLGGTGELFF.

This clonotype was observed many times. The chain carries TRBV10-3 and TRBJ2-1; no firm D call. CDR3 length equals 11 residues. Germline V lookup: CDR1 ENHRY, CDR2 SYGVKD. The V gene lost 10 bases and the J gene lost 10 bases, with 14 bases spanning the gap. The CDR3, as DNA: TGTGCCACCGAACATCGAAGCGAGCAGTTCTTC. Its translation: CATEHRSEQFF.

In this sample, this clonotype turned up many times. V usage is TRBV6-5 and J usage is TRBJ1-2; D ambiguous. CDR1 is MNHEY, CDR2 SVGAGI, per germline. This CDR3 is 15 amino acids long. V was shortened by 6 bases and J by 4 bases, with 18 bases between the two germline ends. As DNA, the CDR3 is TGTGCCAGCAGCCGGGATCTCGATAGGGCCTATGGCTACACCTTC. Translated, it gives CASSRDLDRAYGYTF.

By proportion, this clonotype is medium-sized. This chain links TRBV6-5 with TRBJ1-6; the D is unclear. Trimming stripped 0 bases from V and 7 bases from J, with 4 bases between. Germline CDR1 and CDR2: MNHEY and SVGAGI. The CDR3 extends over 13 amino acids. CDR3 coding DNA: TGTGCCAGCAGTTACTCCGGGAATTCACCCCTCCACTTT. Translation gives CASSYSGNSPLHF.

This clonotype was counted between two and nine times. The chain uses TRBV4-2 and TRBJ1-6, with a tentative D call TRBD1 (6 bases). The CDR3 spans 18 residues. V lost 0 bases and J lost 2, with 14 bases in between. Germline values: CDR1 LGHNA, CDR2 YNFKEQ. CDR3 sequence: CASSQEYRTVAYNSPLHF. As DNA, the CDR3 is TGTGCCAGCAGCCAAGAATACAGGACAGTAGCCTATAATTCACCCCTCCACTTT.

This clonotype was observed a handful of times. The chain couples TRBV6-2 or TRBV6-3 to TRBJ2-1; perhaps TRBD1 as D (7 bases). The CDR3 is made up of 19 amino acids. Looked up from germline, CDR1 is MNHEY and CDR2 is SVGEGT. Trimming took off 0 bases at V and 0 bases at J, with 18 bases between the two ends. This CDR3 is CASSYSEGAYESSYNEQFF. The CDR3 bases are TGTGCCAGCAGTTACTCGGAGGGGGCTTACGAGAGCTCCTACAATGAGCAGTTCTTC.

This clonotype has only a few counts. The chain recombines TRBV6-2 or TRBV6-3 with TRBJ2-2, with D possibly matching TRBD1 (6 bases). The CDR3 totals 14 residues. Germline V lookup: CDR1 MNHEY, CDR2 SVGEGT. The V end was cut by 5 bases, the J end by 6 bases, with 13 bases between. The CDR3 nucleotides are TGTGCCAGCAGTACCAACCGACAGGCCGGGGAGCTGTTTTTT. Translation gives CASSTNRQAGELFF.

This clonotype was observed at least ten times. This chain uses TRBV6-4 with TRBJ2-3; 8 nucleotides agree with TRBD2. After removal of 5 bases from V and 4 bases from J, the junction contained 2 bases not matched to a gene. The CDR3 consists of 13 residues. Germline V gene lookup returns CDR1 MRHNA and CDR2 SNTAGT. The CDR3 reads CASSPGRADTQYF. In nucleotides, the CDR3 is TGTGCCAGCAGTCCCGGGAGGGCAGATACGCAGTATTTT.

This clonotype was recorded at least ten times. V usage is TRBV18 and J usage is TRBJ2-3; possibly TRBD2 for D (5 bases). Per germline, CDR1 KGHSH and CDR2 LQKENI. This CDR3 has 17 residues. The V gene lost 3 bases and the J gene lost 0 bases, with 16 bases spanning the gap. CDR3 sequence reads: CASSPRGREPSTDTQYF. The CDR3 DNA sequence: TGTGCCAGCTCACCCCGTGGAAGGGAGCCTAGCACAGATACGCAGTATTTT. The variable domain in full, with the rest retrieved from reference TRBV18 and TRBJ2-3, is NAGVMQNPRHLVRRRGQEARLRCSPMKGHSHVYWYRQLPEEGLKFMVYLQKENIIDESGMPKERFSAEFPKEGPSILRIQQVVRGDSAAYFCASSPRGREPSTDTQYFGPGTRLTVL.

This clonotype was seen repeatedly, ten times or more. This sequence joins TRBV11-3 and TRBJ2-6; D is tentatively TRBD1 or TRBD2 (5 bases each). CDR3 length: 14 residues. The V end was cut by 1 base, the J end by 9 bases, with 10 bases between. Germline lookup yields CDR1 SGHNT and CDR2 YENEEA. DNA of the CDR3: TGTGCCAGCAGCTTAGGGCAGGGAGACAACGTCCTGACTTTC. Amino acids: CASSLGQGDNVLTF.